A single sample is the source of the 8 T cell receptor beta chains below, sequenced in a study of shared clonotypes between healthy human individuals. Data came from immunoSEQ multiplex PCR; TCRdb stores just in-frame clones and leaves some out. The sample carries approximately 1.5 million clones, around 98% recorded once. The specimen sequenced was naive CD4+ T cells sorted from blood. Subset: CD45RA+ positively selected. Source of these receptors: a man aged 25-45 years in good health.

This clone was seen just once. The CDR3 end shows no conserved phenylalanine or tryptophan, and so a read error is likely. The DNA is omitted, as the CDR3 cannot be located on it reliably, and the CDR3 follows TCRdb's listing. The V call is TRBV2, the J call TRBJ2-7; the table's D gene call, TRBD1, was not cross checked with the DNA. The CDR3 contains 12 residues when both ends are counted. Per germline, CDR1 SNHLY and CDR2 FYNNEI. The CDR3 here is CASREGSDRSGL.

A note on this clone: Other DNA sequences within the sample encode an identical CDR3. This rearrangement joins TRBV9 to TRBJ2-3; TRBD2 matches 8 bases. The length of the CDR3 is 16 residues. Germline V CDR1 and CDR2: SGDLS, YYNGEE. With V trimmed by 0 bases and J by 2 bases, 5 bases remained unmatched. The DNA of the CDR3 is TGTGCCAGCAGCGTAGCTACTAGCGGAGTCACAGATACGCAGTATTTT. As protein: CASSVATSGVTDTQYF.

This sequence joins TRBV28 and TRBJ1-2; D uncertain. Deletions cut 6 bases from V and 4 bases from J, with 9 bases between. This CDR3 comprises 12 residues. CDR1 and CDR2 (germline): MDHEN, SYDVKM. CDR3 region: CASRPDAYGYTF. The CDR3 DNA follows: TGTGCCAGCAGACCCGACGCCTATGGCTACACCTTC.

The chain joins TRBV15 to TRBJ2-1, with D tentatively TRBD2 (5 bases). V gave up 5 bases and J gave up 7 bases, with 21 bases separating them. CDR1 and CDR2 (germline): LNHNV, YYDKDF (reference sequence). This CDR3 spans 16 amino acids. In DNA, the CDR3 is TGTGCCACCAGCGAGCTAGGCTTGGCGGGCTCTAATGAGCAGTTCTTC. Its translation is CATSELGLAGSNEQFF.

The chain employs TRBV9 and TRBJ1-2; 8 bases are a match to TRBD1. V lost 2 bases to trimming and J lost 2 bases; unmatched junction nucleotides: 11. Germline CDR1 is SGDLS and CDR2 is YYNGEE. The CDR3 runs to 17 residues. The CDR3 sequence: CASSVGLLDRDNYGYTF. As DNA, the CDR3 is TGTGCCAGCAGCGTGGGGCTGCTGGACAGGGACAACTATGGCTACACCTTC.

J is TRBJ1-5 and V is TRBV2, with D uncertain. Germline CDR1 SNHLY, CDR2 FYNNEI. The CDR3 length is 15 residues. V gave up 2 bases and J gave up 4 bases, with 12 bases separating them. CDR3 residues: CASSERPAPNQPQHF. The DNA for the CDR3 is TGTGCCAGCAGTGAAAGGCCCGCCCCAAATCAGCCCCAGCATTTT.

The count of this clone is one. This sequence joins TRBV11-3 and TRBJ2-1; 10 bases map to TRBD2. The germline CDR1 and CDR2 sequences are SGHNT and YENEEA. J lost 10 bases, V lost 8 bases, and 14 bases had no gene match. The CDR3 is 15 residues long. The CDR3 loop is CASSSGVAGGGEQFF. CDR3 nucleotide sequence: TGTGCCAGCTCCTCTGGAGTAGCGGGAGGCGGGGAGCAGTTCTTC. The whole variable domain, filled in from reference TRBV11-3 and TRBJ2-1, reads EAGVVQSPRYKIIEKKQPVAFWCNPISGHNTLYWYLQNLGQGPELLIRYENEEAVDDSQLPKDRFSAERLKGVDSTLKIQPAELGDSAVYLCASSSGVAGGGEQFFGPGTRLTVL.

The V call is TRBV7-3, the J call TRBJ2-3; 9 positions match TRBD1. CDR3 length equals 17 residues. The trim removed 3 bases at V and 0 bases at J, leaving 7 bases unmatched. In germline, CDR1 is SGHTA, CDR2 FQGTGA. The CDR3 nucleotides are TGTGCCAGCAGCTTCGGGACAGGGCCTCCTAGCACAGATACGCAGTATTTT. It specifies CASSFGTGPPSTDTQYF.